The next 21 T cell receptor beta chains were all read from a single sample in a study of OX40 agonist ivuxolimab in advanced cancers. Library preparation employed the immunoSEQ multiplex PCR assay. This is the immuneACCESS table as TCRdb keeps it, with only in-frame sequences that have V and J called. A part of the clones is gone; compared with another copy, unresolved V genes explain less than half, and the rest is unexplained. Here the sample has approximately 65,000 clones; roughly 80% occur a single time. The ten largest clones add up to roughly 10% of the sample. The sample consisted of CD4+ or CD8+ T cells sorted from blood, taken in a trial of the OX40 agonist ivuxolimab. The receptor set was obtained from an adult with an advanced solid tumor such as melanoma, head and neck, liver or kidney cancer.

The chain links TRBV5-1 to TRBJ2-3, with a tentative D call TRBD2 (5 bases). Germline loops: CDR1 SGHRS, CDR2 YFSETQ. CDR3 length equals 15 residues. Trimming took off 4 bases at V and 2 bases at J, with 14 bases between the two ends. The CDR3 is CASSEGSWATDTQYF. As DNA, the CDR3 is TGCGCCAGCAGCGAGGGTAGCTGGGCCACAGATACGCAGTATTTT.

The chain employs TRBV6-6 and TRBJ1-3, with no clear D. V lost 11 bases to trimming and J lost 0 bases, with 11 bases between them. Germline values: CDR1 MNHNY, CDR2 SVGAGI (reference sequence). The CDR3 totals 13 residues. CDR3 protein: CASQFGSGNTIYF. CDR3 DNA sequence: TGTGCCTCCCAGTTCGGCTCTGGAAACACCATATATTTT.

This sequence joins TRBV13 and TRBJ2-2; 10 nucleotides line up with TRBD2. Germline lookup yields CDR1 PRHDT and CDR2 FYEKMQ (reference sequence). Germline trimming cut 5 bases from V and 6 bases from J; bases unmatched to any gene: 9. This CDR3 has 16 amino acids. CDR3 DNA: TGTGCCAGCAGCCTCTCTAGCGGGAGCGGCTCCGGGGAGCTGTTTTTT. It codes for CASSLSSGSGSGELFF.

The table lists this clone with a few counts. The J gene is TRBJ1-3, the V gene TRBV10-3; D is perhaps TRBD1 (6 bases). The V gene lost 6 bases and the J gene lost 1 base, with 7 bases spanning the gap. This CDR3 comprises 13 residues. The germline gives CDR1 ENHRY, CDR2 SYGVKD. CDR3 coding DNA: TGTGCCATCAGGGACAGTTCTGGAAACACCATATATTTT. Translation: CAIRDSSGNTIYF.

The genes are TRBV28 and TRBJ1-1; D might be TRBD1 (5 bases). Germline assignment: CDR1 MDHEN and CDR2 SYDVKM. Trimming took off 6 bases at V and 0 bases at J, with 11 bases between the two ends. The CDR3 covers 14 residues. The chain's CDR3 is CASREGLVNTEAFF. The CDR3, as DNA: TGTGCCAGCAGGGAGGGGCTGGTGAACACTGAAGCTTTCTTT. The full variable domain, in which reference TRBV28 and TRBJ1-1 provide the parts outside the CDR3, is DVKVTQSSRYLVKRTGEKVFLECVQDMDHENMFWYRQDPGLGLRLIYFSYDVKMKEKGDIPEGYSVSREKKERFSLILESASTNQTSMYLCASREGLVNTEAFFGQGTRLTVV.

The CDR3 DNA is TGTGCCAGCAGTGACAGGCGAGGTGAGCAGTTCTTC. Its translation: CASSDRRGEQFF. The V gene is TRBV6-4, the J gene TRBJ2-1; no clear D gene. Germline lookup yields CDR1 MRHNA and CDR2 SNTAGT. This CDR3 contains 12 residues. V was clipped by 2 bases and J by 9 bases, with 8 bases between them.

The chain has TRBV5-1 and TRBJ1-6; 9 bases are shared with TRBD1. Trimming removed 4 bases from V and 8 bases from J; junction bases left unmatched: 7. The CDR3 covers 15 residues. Germline V gene lookup returns CDR1 SGHRS and CDR2 YFSETQ. The CDR3 loop is CASSLGTGRDSPLHF. The DNA for the CDR3 is TGCGCCAGCAGCCTAGGGACAGGGCGGGATTCACCCCTCCACTTT.

The rearrangement uses TRBV6-5 and TRBJ2-2; D not resolved. This CDR3 spans 14 amino acids. Germline lookup yields CDR1 MNHEY and CDR2 SVGAGI. V was pared by 2 bases and J by 7 bases, with 11 bases between. In DNA form, the CDR3 reads TGTGCCAGCAGTTACAACACCGGCGGCGGGGAGCTGTTTTTT. It codes for CASSYNTGGGELFF.

This sequence joins TRBV2 and TRBJ2-5; 14 bases fit TRBD2. The trim removed 6 bases at V and 3 bases at J, leaving 12 bases unmatched. Germline V gives CDR1 SNHLY, CDR2 FYNNEI. The CDR3 totals 18 residues. CDR3 region: CASRPRTSGGPREETQYF. In nucleotides, the CDR3 is TGTGCCAGCAGGCCCAGGACTAGCGGGGGGCCGAGGGAAGAGACCCAGTACTTC. The whole variable domain, filled in from reference TRBV2 and TRBJ2-5, reads EPEVTQTPSHQVTQMGQEVILRCVPISNHLYFYWYRQILGQKVEFLVSFYNNEISEKSEIFDDQFSVERPDGSNFTLKIRSTKLEDSAMYFCASRPRTSGGPREETQYFGPGTRLLVL.

This clone was counted only a few times. This chain links TRBV5-4 with TRBJ1-1; the match to TRBD1 covers 9 bases. There are 15 residues in the CDR3. Germline CDR1 reads SGHNT; CDR2 reads YYREEE (reference sequence). The V and J ends lost 4 bases and 5 bases, in that order; junction bases with no gene match: 9. Here the CDR3 DNA reads TGTGCCAGCAGCACGGGACAGGGAGGGGAAACTGAAGCTTTCTTT. Amino acid sequence: CASSTGQGGETEAFF.

This chain connects TRBV13 to TRBJ1-1, with TRBD1 matching over 7 bases. The J segment lost 3 bases and the V segment lost 5 bases, leaving 15 bases of the junction unmatched. This CDR3 spans 17 amino acids. Germline V gives CDR1 PRHDT, CDR2 FYEKMQ (reference sequence). The CDR3 sequence: CASSLRQKTGPDTEAFF. CDR3 DNA: TGTGCCAGCAGCCTACGCCAGAAGACAGGGCCGGACACTGAAGCTTTCTTT.

The rearrangement joins TRBV7-2 to TRBJ2-7; 7 positions agree with TRBD2. The CDR3 totals 16 residues. Looked up from germline, CDR1 is SGHTA and CDR2 is FQGNSA. The junction had 19 bases not matched to a gene; V was cut back by 5 bases and J by 9 bases. CDR3 region: CASSQDLSSGDSGQYF. The DNA for the CDR3 is TGTGCCAGCAGCCAAGATCTTTCTAGCGGAGACAGCGGGCAGTACTTC.

The chain combines TRBV7-9 with TRBJ1-2, with TRBD1 as a possible D gene (6 bases). V lost 5 bases and J 5 bases, leaving 12 bases between the germline ends. The CDR3 length is 13 residues. Germline V gene data show CDR1 as SEHNR and CDR2 as FQNEAQ (reference sequence). The CDR3 protein is CASSRGTPYGYTF. The CDR3 nucleotides are TGTGCCAGCAGCCGAGGGACACCTTATGGCTACACCTTC.

V gene TRBV28 combines with J gene TRBJ2-3; 15 bases are a match to TRBD2. The J segment lost 3 bases and the V segment lost 3 bases, leaving 4 bases of the junction unmatched. The CDR3 is 17 amino acids. Looked up from germline, CDR1 is MDHEN and CDR2 is SYDVKM. DNA of the CDR3: TGTGCCAGCAGTTTTAGGGGACTAGCGGGAGGAACAGATACGCAGTATTTT. It encodes CASSFRGLAGGTDTQYF.

The chain carries TRBV4-2 and TRBJ1-2; D is ambiguous. Germline CDR1 LGHNA, CDR2 YNFKEQ. The V end was cut by 0 bases, the J end by 3 bases, with 14 bases between. The CDR3 consists of 16 residues. This CDR3 is CASSQDTGINDYGYTF. The CDR3, as DNA: TGTGCCAGCAGCCAAGATACGGGGATAAACGACTATGGCTACACCTTC.

The V and J genes are TRBV28 and TRBJ1-1; 10 bases align to TRBD1. J gave up 11 bases and V 6 bases, and 12 bases lay outside the gene matches. The germline V gene encodes CDR1 MDHEN and CDR2 SYDVKM. The CDR3 loop spans 14 amino acids. CDR3 in DNA: TGTGCCAGCAGCAGCTACGGACAGGGGGGTTCGGCTTTCTTT. Protein: CASSSYGQGGSAFF.

The V call is TRBV4-3, the J call TRBJ2-5, with D hard to call. The DNA end is a closer match to TRBJ2-7, so the J assignment may be wrong. Germline V lookup: CDR1 LGHNA, CDR2 YSLEER. The CDR3 has 14 residues. In DNA, the CDR3 is TGCGCCAGCAGCCAGACATCTACCTCCTACGAGCAGTACTTC. Protein: CASSQTSTSYEQYF.

Regarding this clone: Additional DNA sequences in this sample encode the identical CDR3. This sequence joins TRBV2 and TRBJ1-6, with 9 bases identical to TRBD1. Looked up from germline, CDR1 is SNHLY and CDR2 is FYNNEI. The CDR3 spans 16 residues. J was trimmed by 0 bases and V by 7 bases; bases with no gene match: 4. The CDR3 nucleotides are TGTGCCAGCACAGGGACAGGGAGCTCCTATAATTCACCCCTCCACTTT. Translating gives CASTGTGSSYNSPLHF.

The chain is built from TRBV28 and TRBJ2-3; D gene unclear. Germline assignment: CDR1 MDHEN and CDR2 SYDVKM. Trimming removed 11 bases from V and 2 bases from J, with 17 bases in between. The CDR3 has 14 amino acids. CDR3 coding DNA: TGTGCCGTGTATGGGAATCTACACACAGATACGCAGTATTTT. This codes for CAVYGNLHTDTQYF.

The gene calls are TRBV5-4 and TRBJ1-6; 12 positions agree with TRBD1. With V trimmed by 1 base and J by 16 bases, 3 bases remained unmatched. In germline, CDR1 is SGHNT, CDR2 YYREEE (reference sequence). The CDR3 extends over 13 amino acids. Here the CDR3 DNA reads TGTGCCAGCAGCTTGCGGGACAGGGGGCCTCTCCACTTT. Translated: CASSLRDRGPLHF.

This clone was found a few times. The rearrangement links TRBV2 to TRBJ1-6; 7 positions agree with TRBD1. With V trimmed by 6 bases and J by 7 bases, 9 bases remained unmatched. The germline CDR1 and CDR2 sequences are SNHLY and FYNNEI. This CDR3 is 15 amino acids long. CDR3 loop: CASRLRGLVNSPLHF. CDR3 in DNA: TGTGCCAGCAGATTAAGGGGGCTCGTAAATTCACCCCTCCACTTT.